This T cell receptor beta chain was sequenced in a study of OX40 agonist ivuxolimab in advanced cancers. For context, the study as a whole: Ivuxolimab was a fully human IgG2 agonistic monoclonal antibody targeting the costimulatory receptor OX40 (CD134). Intravenous ivuxolimab was administered to patients every 2 weeks at six dose levels: 0.01, 0.1, 0.3, 1.5, 3 and 10 mg/kg. Of the approximately 54 patients in dose escalation, some 19 had hepatocellular carcinoma, around 15 had melanoma, 9 had renal cell carcinoma and 9 had head and neck cancer. The paper covers the monotherapy dose-escalation part of the phase I ivuxolimab trial, which included N = 52 patients. Peripheral TCRbeta sequencing aimed to test whether ivuxolimab altered TCR sequence diversity and caused clonal T-cell expansion. In the dose-escalation cohort, 70% to 90% of patients were male, and the mean age was roughly 60 years with a range of about 20 to 80. Prior anti-PD-1, anti-PD-L1 or anti-CTLA-4 therapy was permitted, and 40% to 50% of dose-escalation patients had received checkpoint inhibitors. Three dose-escalation patients achieved partial responses, one with hepatocellular carcinoma and two with cutaneous melanoma. Study-wide conclusions, independent of this receptor: At doses of 0.1 to 3.0 mg/kg, clonal expansion of both CD4+ and CD8+ blood T cells was observed from baseline to week 6. Partial responders in the 0.1-3.0 mg/kg groups had among the lowest normalized peripheral clonal expansion, especially among CD8+ T cells. Low levels of normalized T-cell clonal expansion were also seen in some patients who did not respond. The antigen specificity of the clonally expanded peripheral T cells was not determined. After ivuxolimab, CD8+ T cells had more expanded clones than CD4+ T cells on average.

The trial excluded patients who had a history of autoimmune disease or who were on systemic immunosuppression. Peripheral blood for TCR sequencing was drawn from every dose cohort at baseline, at cycle 4 day 1 and at cycle 7 day 1. The samples were drawn from a first-in-human, open-label, multicenter phase I dose-escalation trial of ivuxolimab. The trial enrolled adults with locally advanced or metastatic head and neck squamous cell, hepatocellular, melanoma or renal cell carcinoma. Before TCR sequencing, CD4+ and CD8+ T cells were separately sorted from peripheral blood. V is shortened by 2 bases, J by 3 bases, and the region joining them spans 14 bases. CDR1 and CDR2 (MDHEN, SYDVKM) derive from the germline V gene. CDR3 length: 16 amino acids, cysteine to phenylalanine. Only the CDR3 portion is preserved as DNA: 48 bases, with reading frame beginning at the first base. For sequencing of the TCRbeta CDR3 region, genomic DNA was extracted from the sorted cells. TCRbeta CDR3 regions were sequenced using the immunoSEQ Assay. The table comes from immuneACCESS by way of TCRdb, which keeps in-frame sequences with V and J called. Part of the clones is missing from these tables; in studies checked, under half for an unresolved V gene and the rest for unknown reasons. The sample table records about 75,000 clones; more than 75% of these occur just once. About a sixth of the sample rests with the top ten.

Worth noting for this clone: Its antigen is still unknown. Base qualities are missing; no much larger clone stands one base away.

The TCR comes from an adult with an advanced solid tumor such as melanoma, head and neck, liver or kidney cancer. The source was CD4+ or CD8+ T cells sorted from blood, collected in a trial of the OX40 agonist ivuxolimab. Rearrangement joined TRBV28 to TRBJ1-5; TRBD1 is possibly the D segment (6 matching bases). The DNA sequence is as follows: TGTGCCAGCAGTTTAGCAGGACAGACCTTCAATCAGCCCCAGCATTTT. This yields the protein CASSLAGQTFNQPQHF.